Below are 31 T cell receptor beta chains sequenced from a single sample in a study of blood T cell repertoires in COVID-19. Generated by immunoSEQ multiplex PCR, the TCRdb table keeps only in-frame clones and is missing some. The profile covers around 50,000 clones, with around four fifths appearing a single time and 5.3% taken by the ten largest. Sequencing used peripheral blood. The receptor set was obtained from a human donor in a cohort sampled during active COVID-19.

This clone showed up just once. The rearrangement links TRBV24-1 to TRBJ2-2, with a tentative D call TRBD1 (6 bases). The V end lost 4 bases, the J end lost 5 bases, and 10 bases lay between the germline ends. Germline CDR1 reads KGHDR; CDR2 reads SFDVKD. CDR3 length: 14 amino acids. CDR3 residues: CATSDNRETGELFF. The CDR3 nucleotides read TGTGCCACCAGTGACAACAGGGAAACCGGGGAGCTGTTTTTT.

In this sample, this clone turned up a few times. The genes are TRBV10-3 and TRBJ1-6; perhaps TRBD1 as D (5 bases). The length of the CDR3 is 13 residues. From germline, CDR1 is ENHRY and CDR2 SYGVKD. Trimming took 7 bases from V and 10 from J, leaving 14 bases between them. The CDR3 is CAINPGPRSPLHF. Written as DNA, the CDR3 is TGTGCCATCAATCCAGGGCCAAGGTCACCCCTCCACTTT.

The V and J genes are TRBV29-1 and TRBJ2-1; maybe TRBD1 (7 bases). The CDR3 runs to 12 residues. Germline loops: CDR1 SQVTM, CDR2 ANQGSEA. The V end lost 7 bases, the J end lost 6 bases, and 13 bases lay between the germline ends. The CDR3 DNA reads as TGCAGCGCCTCAGGGGGGCGCAATGAGCAGTTCTTC. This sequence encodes CSASGGRNEQFF.

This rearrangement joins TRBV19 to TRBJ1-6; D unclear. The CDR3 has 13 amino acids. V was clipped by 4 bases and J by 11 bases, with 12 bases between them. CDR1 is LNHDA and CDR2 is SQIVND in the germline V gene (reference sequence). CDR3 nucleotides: TGTGCCAGTAGTAGGGCCGTCGTAACACCCCTCCACTTT. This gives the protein CASSRAVVTPLHF.

CDR3 DNA sequence: TGTGCCAGCCCGCCGGCAGGGACAGGGGAGGTCGAGCAGTACTTC. Translating it yields CASPPAGTGEVEQYF. The chain employs TRBV6-5 and TRBJ2-7, with 10 bases that match TRBD1. The V gene end was trimmed by 8 bases and the J gene end by 6 bases; junction bases not matched to a gene: 13. The length of the CDR3 is 15 residues. The germline gives CDR1 MNHEY, CDR2 SVGAGI.

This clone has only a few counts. DNA for the CDR3: TGCGCCAGCAGGGTAGCGGGGATTAACACCGGGGAGCTGTTTTTT. Amino acids: CASRVAGINTGELFF. The chain joins TRBV5-1 to TRBJ2-2, with 8 bases identical to TRBD2. The V gene end was trimmed by 5 bases and the J gene end by 2 bases; junction bases not matched to a gene: 5. Germline CDR1 and CDR2: SGHRS and YFSETQ. The CDR3 loop spans 15 amino acids.

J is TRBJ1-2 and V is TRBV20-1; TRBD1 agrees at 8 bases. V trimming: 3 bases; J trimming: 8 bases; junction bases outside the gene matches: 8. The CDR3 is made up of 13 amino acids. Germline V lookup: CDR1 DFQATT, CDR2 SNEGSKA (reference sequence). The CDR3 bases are TGCAGTGCTAGTCCAGGACAGGGATTCGGCTACACCTTC. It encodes CSASPGQGFGYTF.

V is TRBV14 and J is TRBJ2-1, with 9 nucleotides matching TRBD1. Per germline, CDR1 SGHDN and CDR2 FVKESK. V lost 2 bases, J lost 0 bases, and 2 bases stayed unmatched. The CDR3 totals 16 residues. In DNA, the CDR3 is TGTGCCAGCAGCCAATTGACAGGGGGCTCCTACAATGAGCAGTTCTTC. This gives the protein CASSQLTGGSYNEQFF. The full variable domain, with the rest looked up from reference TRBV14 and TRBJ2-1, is EAGVTQFPSHSVIEKGQTVTLRCDPISGHDNLYWYRRVMGKEIKFLLHFVKESKQDESGMPNNRFLAERTGGTYSTLKVQPAELEDSGVYFCASSQLTGGSYNEQFFGPGTRLTVL.

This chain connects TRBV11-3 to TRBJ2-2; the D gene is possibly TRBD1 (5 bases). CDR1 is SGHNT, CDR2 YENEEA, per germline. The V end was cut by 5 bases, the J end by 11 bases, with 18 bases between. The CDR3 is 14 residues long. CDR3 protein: CASSPQGHFPELFF. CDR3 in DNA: TGTGCCAGCAGCCCGCAGGGTCACTTTCCCGAGCTGTTTTTT.

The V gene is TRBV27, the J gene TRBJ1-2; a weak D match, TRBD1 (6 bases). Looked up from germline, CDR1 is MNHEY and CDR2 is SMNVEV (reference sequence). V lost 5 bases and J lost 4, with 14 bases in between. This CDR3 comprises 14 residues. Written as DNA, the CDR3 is TGTGCCAGCAGTCCCCCGGACAGTCTCTATGGCTACACCTTC. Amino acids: CASSPPDSLYGYTF.

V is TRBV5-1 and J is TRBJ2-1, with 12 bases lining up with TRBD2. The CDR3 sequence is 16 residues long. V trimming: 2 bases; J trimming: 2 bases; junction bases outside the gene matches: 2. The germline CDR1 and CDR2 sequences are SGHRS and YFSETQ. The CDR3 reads CASSFLAGGPYNEQFF. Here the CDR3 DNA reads TGCGCCAGCAGCTTCCTAGCGGGGGGGCCCTACAATGAGCAGTTCTTC.

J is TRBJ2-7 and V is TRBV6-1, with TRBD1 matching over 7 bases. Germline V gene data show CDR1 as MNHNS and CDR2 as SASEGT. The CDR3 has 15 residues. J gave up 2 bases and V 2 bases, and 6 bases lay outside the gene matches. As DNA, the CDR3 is TGTGCCAGCAGTGAACCGGGACAGAGGACCTACGAGCAGTACTTC. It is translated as CASSEPGQRTYEQYF.

The CDR3 here is CASSLSDRADTEAFF. CDR3 nucleotides: TGTGCCAGCAGCTTGAGCGACAGGGCGGACACTGAAGCTTTCTTT. The genes are TRBV7-8 and TRBJ1-1, with 7 positions matching TRBD1. CDR3 length: 15 residues. The junction had 7 bases not matched to a gene; V was cut back by 3 bases and J by 3 bases. Germline V gene sequence: CDR1 SGHVS, CDR2 FQNEAQ.

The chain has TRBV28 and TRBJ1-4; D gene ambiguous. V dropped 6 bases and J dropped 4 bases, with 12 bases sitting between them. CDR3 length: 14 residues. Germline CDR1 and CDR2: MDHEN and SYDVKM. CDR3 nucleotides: TGTGCCAGCAGGGACGGACTTATTAATGAAAAACTGTTTTTT. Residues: CASRDGLINEKLFF.

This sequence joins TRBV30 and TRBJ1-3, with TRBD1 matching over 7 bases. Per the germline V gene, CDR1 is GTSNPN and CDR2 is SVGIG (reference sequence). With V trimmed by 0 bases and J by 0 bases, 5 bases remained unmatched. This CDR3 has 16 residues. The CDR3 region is CAWSVTGASSGNTIYF. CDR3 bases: TGTGCCTGGAGTGTTACAGGGGCCAGCTCTGGAAACACCATATATTTT.

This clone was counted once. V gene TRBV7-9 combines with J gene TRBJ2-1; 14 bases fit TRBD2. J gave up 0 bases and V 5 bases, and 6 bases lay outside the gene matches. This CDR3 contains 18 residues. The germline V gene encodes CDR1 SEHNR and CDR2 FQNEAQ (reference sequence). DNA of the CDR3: TGTGCCAGCAGCCAAGGGACTAGCGGGGGAGGCTCCTACAATGAGCAGTTCTTC. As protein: CASSQGTSGGGSYNEQFF.

The chain's CDR3 is CAWGQGGNTIYF. The CDR3 bases are TGTGCCTGGGGGCAGGGGGGAAACACCATATATTTT. The chain joins TRBV30 to TRBJ1-3; D might be TRBD1 (6 bases). Germline V gives CDR1 GTSNPN, CDR2 SVGIG (reference sequence). The CDR3 extends over 12 amino acids. V was clipped by 5 bases and J by 4 bases, with 9 bases between them.

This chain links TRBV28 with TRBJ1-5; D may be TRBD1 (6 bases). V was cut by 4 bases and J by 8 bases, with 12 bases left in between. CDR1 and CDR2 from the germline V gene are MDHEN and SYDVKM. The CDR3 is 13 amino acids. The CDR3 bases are TGTGCCAGCAGTTCCACCCCAGGGGAGCCCCAGCATTTT. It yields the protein CASSSTPGEPQHF.

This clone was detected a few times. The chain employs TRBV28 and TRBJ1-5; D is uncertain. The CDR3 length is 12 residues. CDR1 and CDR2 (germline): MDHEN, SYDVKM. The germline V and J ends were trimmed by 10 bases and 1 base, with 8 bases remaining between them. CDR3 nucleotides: TGTGCCACCAGAGAGAGCAATCAGCCCCAGCATTTT. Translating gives CATRESNQPQHF.

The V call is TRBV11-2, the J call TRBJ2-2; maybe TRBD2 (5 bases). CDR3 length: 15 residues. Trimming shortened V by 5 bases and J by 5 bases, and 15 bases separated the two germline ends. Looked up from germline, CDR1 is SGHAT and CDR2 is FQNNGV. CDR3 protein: CASSPTSGFTGELFF. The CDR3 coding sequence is TGTGCCAGCAGCCCGACTTCGGGGTTTACCGGGGAGCTGTTTTTT.

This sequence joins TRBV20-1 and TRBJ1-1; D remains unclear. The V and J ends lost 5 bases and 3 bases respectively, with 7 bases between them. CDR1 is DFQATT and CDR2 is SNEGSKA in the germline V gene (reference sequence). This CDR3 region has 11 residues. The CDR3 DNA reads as TGCAGTGCTCCAGTTTACACTGAAGCTTTCTTT. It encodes CSAPVYTEAFF.

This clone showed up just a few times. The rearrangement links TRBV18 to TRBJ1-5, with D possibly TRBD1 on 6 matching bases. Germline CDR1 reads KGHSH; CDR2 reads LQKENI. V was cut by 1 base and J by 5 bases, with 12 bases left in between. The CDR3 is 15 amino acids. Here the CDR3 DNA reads TGTGCCAGCTCACCACATCAGGGGATGGATCAGCCCCAGCATTTT. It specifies CASSPHQGMDQPQHF.

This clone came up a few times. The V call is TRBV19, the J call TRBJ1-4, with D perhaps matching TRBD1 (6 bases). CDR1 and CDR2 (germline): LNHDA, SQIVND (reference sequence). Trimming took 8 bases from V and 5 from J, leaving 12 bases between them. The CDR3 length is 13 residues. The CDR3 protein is CASRTGWNEKLFF. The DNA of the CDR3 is TGTGCCAGTCGAACAGGGTGGAATGAAAAACTGTTTTTT.

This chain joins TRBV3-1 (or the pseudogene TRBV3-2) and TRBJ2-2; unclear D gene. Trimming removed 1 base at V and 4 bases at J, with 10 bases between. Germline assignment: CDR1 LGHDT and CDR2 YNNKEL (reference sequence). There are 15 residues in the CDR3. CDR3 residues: CASSQGLVATGELFF. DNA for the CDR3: TGTGCCAGCAGCCAAGGACTGGTTGCCACCGGGGAGCTGTTTTTT.

CDR3 in amino acids: CASRPGQRVGEQYF. CDR3 DNA sequence: TGTGCCAGCAGACCGGGACAGAGGGTAGGCGAGCAGTACTTC. V and J are TRBV19 and TRBJ2-7, with TRBD1 identical over 7 bases. The junction had 14 bases not matched to a gene; V was cut back by 9 bases and J by 6 bases. This CDR3 has 14 amino acids. Germline V gene lookup returns CDR1 LNHDA and CDR2 SQIVND (reference sequence).

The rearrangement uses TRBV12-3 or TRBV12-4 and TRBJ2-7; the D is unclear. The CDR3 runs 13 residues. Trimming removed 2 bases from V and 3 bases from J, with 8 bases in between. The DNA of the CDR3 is TGTGCCAGCAGTTTATCCCCAGACTACGAGCAGTACTTC. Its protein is CASSLSPDYEQYF.

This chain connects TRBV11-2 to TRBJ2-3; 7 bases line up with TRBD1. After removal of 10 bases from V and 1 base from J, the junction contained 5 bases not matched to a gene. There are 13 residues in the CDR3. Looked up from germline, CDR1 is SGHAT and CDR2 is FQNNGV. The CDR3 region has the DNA TGTGCCACCGAAGGACAGGGCACAGATACGCAGTATTTT. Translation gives CATEGQGTDTQYF.

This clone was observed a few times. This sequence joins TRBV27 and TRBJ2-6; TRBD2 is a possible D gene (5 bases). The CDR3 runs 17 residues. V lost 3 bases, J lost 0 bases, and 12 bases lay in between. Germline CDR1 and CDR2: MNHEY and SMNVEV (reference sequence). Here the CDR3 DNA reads TGTGCCAGCAGTTTCCGGACGGGGAACTCTGGGGCCAACGTCCTGACTTTC. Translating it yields CASSFRTGNSGANVLTF.

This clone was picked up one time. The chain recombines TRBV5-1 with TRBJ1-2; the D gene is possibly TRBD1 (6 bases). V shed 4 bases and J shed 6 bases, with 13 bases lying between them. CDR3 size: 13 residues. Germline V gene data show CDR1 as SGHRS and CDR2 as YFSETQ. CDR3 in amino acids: CASSLEGVDGYTF. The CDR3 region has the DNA TGCGCCAGCAGCCTTGAGGGGGTGGATGGCTACACCTTC.

This CDR3 reads CASSRGQLNQPQHF. In nucleotides, the CDR3 is TGTGCCAGTAGTAGGGGACAGCTAAATCAGCCCCAGCATTTT. V is TRBV19 and J is TRBJ1-5; TRBD1 aligns across 7 bases. After removal of 4 bases from V and 4 bases from J, the junction contained 4 bases not matched to a gene. The germline V gene has CDR1 LNHDA and CDR2 SQIVND (reference sequence). The CDR3 contains 14 residues.

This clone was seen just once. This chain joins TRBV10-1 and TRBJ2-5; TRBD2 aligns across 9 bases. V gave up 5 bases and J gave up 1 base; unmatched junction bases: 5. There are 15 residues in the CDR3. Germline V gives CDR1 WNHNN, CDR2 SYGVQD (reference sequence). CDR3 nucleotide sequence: TGCGCCAGCAGTCGAAGCGGGGGGCCCCAAGAGACCCAGTACTTC. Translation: CASSRSGGPQETQYF.